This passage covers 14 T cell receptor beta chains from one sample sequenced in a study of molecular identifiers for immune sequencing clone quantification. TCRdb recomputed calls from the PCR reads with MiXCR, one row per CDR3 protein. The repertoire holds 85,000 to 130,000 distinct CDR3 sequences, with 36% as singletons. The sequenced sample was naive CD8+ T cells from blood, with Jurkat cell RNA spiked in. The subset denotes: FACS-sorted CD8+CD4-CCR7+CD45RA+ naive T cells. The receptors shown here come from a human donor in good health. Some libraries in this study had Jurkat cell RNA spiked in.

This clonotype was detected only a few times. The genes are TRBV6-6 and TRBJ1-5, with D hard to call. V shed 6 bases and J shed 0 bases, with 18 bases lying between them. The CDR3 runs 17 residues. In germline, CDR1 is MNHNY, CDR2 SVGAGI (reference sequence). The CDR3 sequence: CASSRPYVADSNQPQHF. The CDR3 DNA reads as TGTGCCAGCAGCCGCCCTTACGTGGCAGATAGCAATCAGCCCCAGCATTTT.

CDR3 sequence: CASSQGLVYEQFF. The CDR3 DNA follows: TGTGCCAGCAGCCAGGGACTAGTCTATGAGCAGTTCTTC. V usage is TRBV7-9 and J usage is TRBJ2-1; 8 bases agree with TRBD2. The germline V gene has CDR1 SEHNR and CDR2 FQNEAQ (reference sequence). This CDR3 is built from 13 residues. The V and J ends lost 5 bases and 8 bases, in that order; junction bases with no gene match: 5.

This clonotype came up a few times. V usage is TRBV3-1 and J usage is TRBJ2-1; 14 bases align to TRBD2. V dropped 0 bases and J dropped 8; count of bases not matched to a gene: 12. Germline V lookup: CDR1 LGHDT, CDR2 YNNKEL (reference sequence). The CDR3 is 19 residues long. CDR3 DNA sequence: TGTGCCAGCAGCCAAGATAGACTAGCGGGAGGGCCGAGGGGCTATGAGCAGTTCTTC. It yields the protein CASSQDRLAGGPRGYEQFF.

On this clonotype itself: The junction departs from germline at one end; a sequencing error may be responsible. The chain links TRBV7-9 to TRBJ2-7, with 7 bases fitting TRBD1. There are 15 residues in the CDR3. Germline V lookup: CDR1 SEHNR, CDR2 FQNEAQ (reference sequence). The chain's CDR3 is CASSQSRGPPREQHF. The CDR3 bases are TGTGCCAGCAGCCAATCGAGGGGGCCCCCCCGCGAGCAGCACTTC. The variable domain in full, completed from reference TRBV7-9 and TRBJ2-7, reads DTGVSQNPRHKITKRGQNVTFRCDPISEHNRLYWYRQTLGQGPEFLTYFQNEAQLEKSRLLSDRFSAERPKGSFSTLEIQRTEQGDSAMYLCASSQSRGPPREQHFGPGTRLTVT.

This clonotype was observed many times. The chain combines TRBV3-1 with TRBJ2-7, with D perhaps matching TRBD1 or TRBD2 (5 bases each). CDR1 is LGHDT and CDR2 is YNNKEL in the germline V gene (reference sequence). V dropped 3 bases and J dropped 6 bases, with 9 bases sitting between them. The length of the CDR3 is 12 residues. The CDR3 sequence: CASSQGTPEQYF. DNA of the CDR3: TGTGCCAGCAGCCAGGGGACCCCCGAGCAGTACTTC.

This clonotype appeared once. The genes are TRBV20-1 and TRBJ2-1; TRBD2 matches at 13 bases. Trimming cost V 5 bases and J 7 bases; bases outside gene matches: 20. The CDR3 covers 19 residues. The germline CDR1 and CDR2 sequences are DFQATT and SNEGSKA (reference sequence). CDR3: CSAFSPGLAGLGGGNEQFF. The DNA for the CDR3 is TGCAGTGCTTTTTCACCGGGACTAGCGGGACTTGGGGGGGGGAATGAGCAGTTCTTC.

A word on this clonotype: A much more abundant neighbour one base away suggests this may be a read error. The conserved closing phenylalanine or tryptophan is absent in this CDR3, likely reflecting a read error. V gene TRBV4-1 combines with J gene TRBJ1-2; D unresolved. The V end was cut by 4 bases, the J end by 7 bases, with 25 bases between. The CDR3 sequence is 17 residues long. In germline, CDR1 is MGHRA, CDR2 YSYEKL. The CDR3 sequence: CASSLLRVAQAHGGYTI. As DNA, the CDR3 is TGCGCCAGCAGCCTTCTCCGCGTGGCGCAGGCTCATGGTGGCTACACCATC.

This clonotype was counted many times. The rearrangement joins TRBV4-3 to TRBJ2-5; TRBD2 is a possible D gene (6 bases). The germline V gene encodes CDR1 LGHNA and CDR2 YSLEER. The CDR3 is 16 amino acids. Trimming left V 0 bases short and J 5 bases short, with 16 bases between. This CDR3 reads CASSQDGGGEDETQYF. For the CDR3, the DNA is TGCGCCAGCAGCCAAGATGGGGGAGGAGAGGATGAGACCCAGTACTTC.

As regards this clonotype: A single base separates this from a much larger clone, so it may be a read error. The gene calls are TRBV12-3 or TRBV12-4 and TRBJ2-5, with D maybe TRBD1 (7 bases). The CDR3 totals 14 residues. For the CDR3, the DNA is TGTACCAGCAGTTTCAGGGGGGACCAAGAGACCCAGTACTTC. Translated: CTSSFRGDQETQYF.

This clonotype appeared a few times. CDR3 sequence: CASSVVDDPYEQYF. CDR3 nucleotide sequence: TGTGCCAGCAGCGTAGTAGATGATCCCTACGAGCAGTACTTC. The chain uses TRBV9 and TRBJ2-7; unclear D gene. Trimming pared 0 bases from V and 2 bases from J, leaving 9 bases between. Germline CDR1 and CDR2: SGDLS and YYNGEE. The CDR3 is made up of 14 amino acids.

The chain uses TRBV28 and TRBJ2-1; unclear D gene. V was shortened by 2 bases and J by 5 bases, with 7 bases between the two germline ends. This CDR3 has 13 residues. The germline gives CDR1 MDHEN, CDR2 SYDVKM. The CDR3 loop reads CASSLLDNNEQFF. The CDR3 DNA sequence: TGTGCCAGCAGTTTACTTGACAACAATGAGCAGTTCTTC. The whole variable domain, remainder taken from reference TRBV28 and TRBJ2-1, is DVKVTQSSRYLVKRTGEKVFLECVQDMDHENMFWYRQDPGLGLRLIYFSYDVKMKEKGDIPEGYSVSREKKERFSLILESASTNQTSMYLCASSLLDNNEQFFGPGTRLTVL.

The CDR3 is CASRAGGMETDTQYF. The CDR3 DNA reads as TGTGCCAGCAGAGCAGGAGGGATGGAAACAGATACGCAGTATTTT. The rearrangement links TRBV6-1 to TRBJ2-3; D may be TRBD2 (6 bases). This CDR3 region has 15 residues. The V and J ends lost 6 bases and 3 bases respectively, with 16 bases between them. Germline V gene data show CDR1 as MNHNS and CDR2 as SASEGT.

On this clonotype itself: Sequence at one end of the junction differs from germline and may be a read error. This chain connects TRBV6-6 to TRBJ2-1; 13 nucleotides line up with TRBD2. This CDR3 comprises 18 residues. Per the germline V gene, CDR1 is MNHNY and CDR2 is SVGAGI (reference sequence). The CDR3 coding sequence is TGTGCCAGCAGTTACAATCAACTAGCGGGAGGGCCCGTTAATGAGCAGTCCTTC. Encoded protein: CASSYNQLAGGPVNEQSF.

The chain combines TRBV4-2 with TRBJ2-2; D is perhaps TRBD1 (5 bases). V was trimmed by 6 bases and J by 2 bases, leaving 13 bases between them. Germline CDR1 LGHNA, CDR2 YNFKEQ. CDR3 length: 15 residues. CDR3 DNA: TGTGCCAGCAGGCGCCAGGGCGATAACACCGGGGAGCTGTTTTTT. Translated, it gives CASRRQGDNTGELFF.